This T cell receptor (beta chain) was retrieved from a study of blood T cell repertoires in COVID-19. Study-wide background: COVID-19 samples from acute and convalescent phases originated in the United States, Italy and Spain.

Deletions cut 1 base from V and 0 bases from J, with 11 bases between. The germline V gene has CDR1 SGHNT and CDR2 YYREEE (reference sequence). The CDR3 is made up of 16 amino acids. In the authors' methods: How many nucleated cells were present was estimated from reference gene primer amplification. Clones were sequenced by immunoSEQ multiplex PCR, and TCRdb holds only the in-frame ones, with some missing. That table furnishes V, J and clone size, whereas the DNA furnished D and trimming. The sample shows 150,000 to 200,000 clones, roughly 73% of them seen only once. The chain carries TRBV5-4 and TRBJ2-4, with D possibly being TRBD2 (5 bases). This TCR was sampled from a man aged 70-80 years with acute or convalescent COVID-19. Sequenced input: peripheral blood. The DNA of the CDR3 is TGTGCCAGCAGCTTGTACGGAGGACTAGCCAAAAACATTCAGTACTTC. This translates into CASSLYGGLAKNIQYF.